Listed below are T cell receptor beta chains from one sample, sequenced in a study of CD8+ T cells in alopecia areata. The repertoire was sequenced with immunoSEQ multiplex PCR; TCRdb's copy has only in-frame clones and lacks some. The table shows about 180,000 clones, with about 61% occurring only once. Specimen: CD4+ T cells sorted from blood, collected at approximately week 60, from a patient treated with tofacitinib. The receptor set was obtained from a human donor with alopecia areata. Each CDR3 is given with its conserved first and last residue. A D gene is named only where the DNA matches it firmly. Expanded clones are given a class, and other clones once, few, many or no size at all.

d_gene	v_gene	abundance	j_gene	CDR3aa	CDR3nt
TRBD1	TRBV7-9	.	TRBJ2-1	CASSRTGGGEQFF	TGTGCCAGCAGCCGGACAGGGGGAGGGGAGCAGTTCTTC
.	TRBV15	.	TRBJ2-7	CATSREGGSYEQYF	TGTGCCACCAGCAGAGAAGGGGGATCCTACGAGCAGTACTTC
TRBD1	TRBV15	.	TRBJ2-4	CATSLTRDRAKNIQYF	TGTGCCACCAGCCTAACTCGGGACAGAGCCAAAAACATTCAGTACTTC
.	TRBV5-6	.	TRBJ1-2	CASSLEQGLIGYTF	TGTGCCAGCAGCTTGGAACAGGGTTTGATTGGCTACACCTTC
.	TRBV18	few	TRBJ2-7	CASSRGSQTYEQYF	TGTGCCAGCTCACGGGGCAGCCAAACCTACGAGCAGTACTTC
.	TRBV11-2	.	TRBJ1-4	CASSPTRGKGNEKLFF	TGTGCCAGCAGCCCAACACGCGGGAAGGGGAATGAAAAACTGTTTTTT
TRBD1	TRBV19	few	TRBJ2-5	CASSRTGVGGETQYF	TGTGCCAGTAGTAGGACAGGCGTTGGCGGAGAGACCCAGTACTTC
.	TRBV2	.	TRBJ2-3	CASTPGLPRTDTQYF	TGTGCCAGTACCCCGGGACTGCCTCGCACAGATACGCAGTATTTT
.	TRBV7-9	.	TRBJ1-2	CASSSEGDRGYTF	TGTGCCAGCAGCTCCGAAGGCGACCGTGGCTACACCTTC
TRBD1	TRBV29-1	.	TRBJ2-7	CSVAGTAYEQYF	TGCAGCGTAGCCGGGACAGCCTACGAGCAGTACTTC
TRBD1	TRBV7-2	.	TRBJ2-3	CASSRRQGAKYF	TGTGCCAGCAGCAGGCGACAGGGGGCAAAGTATTTT
.	TRBV6-1	.	TRBJ2-7	CASSEALKTGSYEQYF	TGTGCCAGCAGTGAAGCCCTAAAGACAGGCTCCTACGAGCAGTACTTC
.	TRBV27	.	TRBJ2-7	CASSVRLEGATEQYF	TGTGCCAGCAGTGTACGCCTGGAGGGGGCAACCGAGCAGTACTTC
.	TRBV7-9	few	TRBJ2-1	CASSSSTGNEQFF	TGTGCCAGCAGCTCCTCGACCGGGAATGAGCAGTTCTTC
.	TRBV4-1	.	TRBJ2-3	CASSQDPPDTQYF	TGCGCCAGCAGCCAAGATCCTCCAGATACGCAGTATTTT
.	TRBV12-5	.	TRBJ1-1	CASGLVGEAFF	TGTGCTAGTGGTTTGGTAGGGGAAGCTTTCTTT
.	TRBV19	.	TRBJ2-7	CASSIHASPPRIEQYF	TGTGCCAGTAGTATCCACGCGAGCCCCCCGAGGATCGAGCAGTACTTC
.	TRBV5-6	.	TRBJ2-3	CASSLASGTQYF	TGTGCCAGCAGCTTGGCTTCTGGTACGCAGTATTTT
.	TRBV30	.	TRBJ1-2	CAWSVQAYGYTF	TGTGCCTGGAGTGTTCAGGCCTATGGCTACACCTTC
TRBD1	TRBV9	once	TRBJ2-7	CASSVGGGQGYYEQYF	TGTGCCAGCAGCGTTGGCGGGGGACAGGGTTACTACGAGCAGTACTTC
.	TRBV18	.	TRBJ2-5	CASSPTEWYQETQYF	TGTGCCAGCTCACCAACAGAATGGTACCAAGAGACCCAGTACTTC
.	TRBV27	.	TRBJ2-3	CASSDWPPGGTQYF	TGTGCCAGCAGTGACTGGCCGCCCGGCGGTACGCAGTATTTT
TRBD1	TRBV4-2	few	TRBJ1-4	CASSQGGQDEKLFF	TGTGCCAGCAGCCAAGGAGGACAGGATGAAAAACTGTTTTTT
TRBD1	TRBV6-5	.	TRBJ1-6	CASSGRGPLNSPLHF	TGTGCCAGCAGTGGGAGGGGGCCATTAAATTCACCCCTCCACTTT
.	TRBV29-1	once	TRBJ1-1	CSVEAGMNTEAFF	TGCAGCGTTGAAGCCGGGATGAACACTGAAGCTTTCTTT
.	TRBV5-6	.	TRBJ1-5	CASSFYGIASNQPQHF	TGTGCCAGCAGCTTTTACGGCATTGCGAGCAATCAGCCCCAGCATTTT
.	TRBV7-6	.	TRBJ2-7	CASSSTFAYEQYF	TGTGCCAGCAGCTCGACCTTCGCCTACGAGCAGTACTTC
.	TRBV10-3	.	TRBJ2-1	CAISDLVNEQFF	TGTGCCATCAGTGACCTGGTCAATGAGCAGTTCTTC
.	TRBV5-5	.	TRBJ2-2	CASSFRVGDTGELFF	TGTGCCAGCAGCTTTAGGGTCGGGGACACCGGGGAGCTGTTTTTT
.	TRBV30	.	TRBJ2-7	CAWSVPRLSHEQYF	TGTGCCTGGAGTGTACCTAGACTTTCCCACGAGCAGTACTTC
.	TRBV20-1	.	TRBJ2-7	CSARANHEQYF	TGCAGTGCTAGAGCGAATCACGAGCAGTACTTC
TRBD1	TRBV14	.	TRBJ1-2	CASSPGTGHYGYTF	TGTGCCAGCAGCCCCGGGACAGGGCACTATGGCTACACCTTC
.	TRBV5-4	.	TRBJ2-6	CAIGEQYSGANVLTF	TGTGCCATCGGGGAGCAGTACTCTGGGGCCAACGTCCTGACTTTC
TRBD2	TRBV7-8	few	TRBJ2-2	CASSSMRGAPGAGELFF	TGTGCCAGCAGCTCTATGCGGGGGGCCCCAGGGGCCGGGGAGCTGTTTTTT
TRBD1	TRBV25-1	.	TRBJ2-7	CASSASGTGDEQYF	TGTGCCAGCAGTGCGTCCGGGACAGGGGACGAGCAGTACTTC
.	TRBV30	few	TRBJ1-5	CEIASQGSVEQPQHF	TGTGAAATCGCAAGTCAGGGGTCGGTGGAGCAGCCCCAGCATTTT
.	TRBV29-1	.	TRBJ2-3	CSVGKKIDTQYF	TGCAGCGTCGGAAAAAAGATAGATACGCAGTATTTT
TRBD1	TRBV5-1	.	TRBJ1-2	CASSQGQGGGYTF	TGCGCCAGCAGCCAAGGACAGGGCGGTGGCTACACCTTC
.	TRBV28	few	TRBJ1-2	CASSLLFPLDDNYGYTF	TGTGCCAGCAGTTTGCTTTTCCCTTTGGACGATAACTATGGCTACACCTTC
.	TRBV7-9	few	TRBJ1-5	CASSLAQDPQHF	TGTGCCAGCAGCTTAGCTCAGGACCCCCAGCATTTT
TRBD2	TRBV4-2	.	TRBJ2-7	CASSQVGGGYSYEQYF	TGTGCCAGCAGCCAAGTAGGCGGGGGGTACTCCTACGAGCAGTACTTC
TRBD1	TRBV15	.	TRBJ2-1	CATSRERQGHTIF	TGTGCCACCAGCAGGGAGAGACAGGGCCATACCATCTTC
.	TRBV15	.	TRBJ1-4	CATGGGPTNEKLFF	TGTGCCACCGGGGGAGGACCAACTAATGAAAAACTGTTTTTT
.	TRBV7-8	.	TRBJ1-1	CASSLVRATNTEAFF	TGTGCCAGCAGCTTAGTTAGGGCGACGAACACTGAAGCTTTCTTT
TRBD2	TRBV6-1	.	TRBJ2-4	CASSEAFGRWDIQYF	TGTGCCAGCAGTGAAGCTTTCGGGAGGTGGGACATTCAGTACTTC
.	TRBV30	.	TRBJ1-6	CAWSTGGNSPLHF	TGTGCCTGGAGCACGGGCGGTAATTCACCCCTCCACTTT
.	TRBV6-1	once	TRBJ2-1	CASRRVSYNEQFF	TGTGCCAGCAGGAGGGTCTCCTACAATGAGCAGTTCTTC
.	TRBV15	.	TRBJ2-2	CATSRVPRGSGNTGELFF	TGTGCCACCAGCAGAGTCCCCCGGGGTTCGGGGAACACCGGGGAGCTGTTTTTT
TRBD1	TRBV6-1	.	TRBJ2-4	CASTWDSKNIQYF	TGTGCCAGCACCTGGGACAGCAAAAACATTCAGTACTTC
.	TRBV7-2	.	TRBJ2-7	CASSLRRGVEQYF	TGTGCCAGCAGCCTAAGGAGGGGGGTCGAGCAGTACTTC
TRBD1	TRBV7-6	.	TRBJ2-7	CASSPTGGYEQYF	TGTGCCAGCAGCCCGACAGGGGGCTACGAGCAGTACTTC
.	TRBV7-2	.	TRBJ2-7	CASSPAGAAYEQYF	TGTGCCAGCAGCCCTGCGGGGGCGGCCTACGAGCAGTACTTC
TRBD1	TRBV19	.	TRBJ2-1	CASSPGQGGNEQFF	TGTGCCAGTAGCCCGGGACAGGGGGGCAATGAGCAGTTCTTC